This TCR beta chain was sequenced for a study of low-dose radiotherapy and immunotherapy resistance in tumors. Turning to the study itself: Cohort 2 received 1 Gy per fraction every two weeks, totaling 13 Gy over 26 weeks. The treatment that patients received was intravenous nivolumab 240 mg every two weeks plus ipilimumab 1 mg/kg every six weeks. Administration of intravenous cyclophosphamide at 200 mg/m2 took place every two weeks, one day before radiation and immunotherapy.

CDR1 and CDR2 from the germline V gene are MNHEY and SMNVEV (reference sequence). The CDR3 runs to 15 residues. V lost 0 bases, J lost 8 bases, and 16 bases lay in between. Time point described: before trial treatment. Eligibility required advanced solid tumors lacking tumor-infiltrating lymphocytes. First-strand cDNA relied on TRAV- and TRBV-specific primers spanning alpha and beta chains. Over around 19 PCR cycles, TCRs were amplified from a constant-region primer and V-primer adapter. MiXCR, applied by TCRdb to the reads, yields one record per CDR3 protein. Among around 36,000 distinct CDR3 sequences listed, 30% to 35% were seen once.

The TCR comes from a male donor with gallbladder cancer. The source was PBMCs, collected before treatment. The gene calls are TRBV27 and TRBJ1-2; D possibly corresponds to TRBD1 (6 bases). The CDR3 spells CASSLSARGEEGYTF. In DNA, the CDR3 is TGTGCCAGCAGTTTATCAGCCAGGGGTGAGGAGGGCTACACCTTC.